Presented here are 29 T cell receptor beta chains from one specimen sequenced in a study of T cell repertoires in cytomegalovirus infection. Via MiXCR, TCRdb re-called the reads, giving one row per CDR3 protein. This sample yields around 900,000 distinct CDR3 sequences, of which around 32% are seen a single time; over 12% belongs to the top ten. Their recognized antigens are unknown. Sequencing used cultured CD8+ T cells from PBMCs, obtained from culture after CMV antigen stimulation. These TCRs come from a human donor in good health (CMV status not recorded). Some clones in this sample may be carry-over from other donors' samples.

The CDR3 DNA is TGTGCCAGCAGCCGGATCAAGATCACCGGGGAGCTGTTTTTT. Its protein product is CASSRIKITGELFF. V gene TRBV28 combines with J gene TRBJ2-2; the D is unclear. With 6 bases removed from V and 4 bases from J, the gap between germline ends came to 12 bases. The CDR3 totals 14 residues. Germline V gene data show CDR1 as MDHEN and CDR2 as SYDVKM.

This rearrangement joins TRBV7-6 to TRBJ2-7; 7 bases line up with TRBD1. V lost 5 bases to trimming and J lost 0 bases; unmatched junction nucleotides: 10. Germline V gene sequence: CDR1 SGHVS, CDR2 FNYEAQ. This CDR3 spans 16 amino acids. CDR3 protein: CASSHKDGTDSYEQYF. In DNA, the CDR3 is TGTGCCAGCAGCCACAAGGACGGGACAGACTCCTACGAGCAGTACTTC.

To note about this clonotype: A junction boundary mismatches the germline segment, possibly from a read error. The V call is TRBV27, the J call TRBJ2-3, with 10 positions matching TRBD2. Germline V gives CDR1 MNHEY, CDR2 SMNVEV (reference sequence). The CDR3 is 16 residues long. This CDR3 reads CVSRSGGAGRTDTQYF. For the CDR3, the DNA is TGTGTCAGCAGAAGCGGGGGGGCGGGTAGGACAGATACGCAGTATTTT.

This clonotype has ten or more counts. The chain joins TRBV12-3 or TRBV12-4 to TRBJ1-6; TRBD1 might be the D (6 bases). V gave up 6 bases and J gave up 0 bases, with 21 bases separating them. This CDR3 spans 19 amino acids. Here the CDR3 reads CASSWEAGGPSSYNSPLHF. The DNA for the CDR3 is TGTGCCAGCAGCTGGGAAGCGGGGGGCCCTAGCTCCTATAATTCACCCCTCCACTTT.

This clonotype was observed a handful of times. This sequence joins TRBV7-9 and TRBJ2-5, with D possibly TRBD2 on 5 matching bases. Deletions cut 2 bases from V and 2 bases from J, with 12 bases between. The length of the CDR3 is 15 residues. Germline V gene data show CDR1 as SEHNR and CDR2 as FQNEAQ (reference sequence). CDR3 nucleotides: TGTGCCAGCAGCTTAACGATGGGCGGGCAAGAGACCCAGTACTTC. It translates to CASSLTMGGQETQYF.

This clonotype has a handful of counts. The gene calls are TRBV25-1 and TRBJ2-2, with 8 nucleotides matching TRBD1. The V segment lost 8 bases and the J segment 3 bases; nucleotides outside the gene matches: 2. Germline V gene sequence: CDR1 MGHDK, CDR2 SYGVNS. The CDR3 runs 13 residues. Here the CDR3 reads CASLQGDTGELFF. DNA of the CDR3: TGTGCCAGCTTACAGGGGGACACCGGGGAGCTGTTTTTT. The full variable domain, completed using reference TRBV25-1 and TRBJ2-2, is EADIYQTPRYLVIGTGKKITLECSQTMGHDKMYWYQQDPGMELHLIHYSYGVNSTEKGDLSSESTVSRIRTEHFPLTLESARPSHTSQYLCASLQGDTGELFFGEGSRLTVL.

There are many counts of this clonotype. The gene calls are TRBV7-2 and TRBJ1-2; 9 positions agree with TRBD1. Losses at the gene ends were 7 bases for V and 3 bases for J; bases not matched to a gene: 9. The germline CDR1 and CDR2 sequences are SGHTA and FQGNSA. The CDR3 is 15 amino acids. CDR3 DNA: TGTGCCAGCATCCTACAGGGGGCTAAGGACTATGGCTACACCTTC. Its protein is CASILQGAKDYGYTF. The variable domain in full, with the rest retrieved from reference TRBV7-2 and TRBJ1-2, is GAGVSQSPSNKVTEKGKDVELRCDPISGHTALYWYRQSLGQGLEFLIYFQGNSAPDKSGLPSDRFSAERTGGSVSTLTIQRTQQEDSAVYLCASILQGAKDYGYTFGSGTRLTVV.

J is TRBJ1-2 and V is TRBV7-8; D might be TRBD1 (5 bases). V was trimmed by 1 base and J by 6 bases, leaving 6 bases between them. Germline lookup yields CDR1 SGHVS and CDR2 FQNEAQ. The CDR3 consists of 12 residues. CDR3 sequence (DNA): TGTGCCAGCAGCTTAGGACAGAATGGCTACACCTTC. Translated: CASSLGQNGYTF.

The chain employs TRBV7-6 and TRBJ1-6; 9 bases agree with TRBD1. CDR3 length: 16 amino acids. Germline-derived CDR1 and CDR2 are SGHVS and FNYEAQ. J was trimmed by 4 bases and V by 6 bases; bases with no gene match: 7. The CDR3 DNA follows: TGTGCCAGCAGATTAACAGGGGGCATATATAATTCACCCCTCCACTTT. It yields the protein CASRLTGGIYNSPLHF.

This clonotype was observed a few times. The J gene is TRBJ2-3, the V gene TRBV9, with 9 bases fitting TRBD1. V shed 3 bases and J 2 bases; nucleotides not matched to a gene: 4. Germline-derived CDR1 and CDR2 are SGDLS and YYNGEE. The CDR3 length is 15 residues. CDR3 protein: CASSAWTGDTDTQYF. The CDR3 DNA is TGTGCCAGCAGCGCCTGGACAGGGGACACAGATACGCAGTATTTT.

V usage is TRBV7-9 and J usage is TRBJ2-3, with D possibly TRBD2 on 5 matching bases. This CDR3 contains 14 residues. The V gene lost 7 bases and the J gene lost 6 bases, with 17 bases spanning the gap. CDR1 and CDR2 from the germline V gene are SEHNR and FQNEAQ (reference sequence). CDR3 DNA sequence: TGTGCCAGCACCCTCACACTTCGGAGGGATACGCAGTATTTT. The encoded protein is CASTLTLRRDTQYF.

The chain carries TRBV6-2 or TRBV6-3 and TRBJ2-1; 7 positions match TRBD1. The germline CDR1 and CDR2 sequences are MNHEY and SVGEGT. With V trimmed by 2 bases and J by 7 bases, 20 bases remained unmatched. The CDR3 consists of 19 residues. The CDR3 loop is CASSYLRGGGQAPANEQFF. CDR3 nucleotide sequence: TGTGCCAGCAGTTACCTTCGGGGCGGTGGACAGGCCCCCGCGAATGAGCAGTTCTTC.

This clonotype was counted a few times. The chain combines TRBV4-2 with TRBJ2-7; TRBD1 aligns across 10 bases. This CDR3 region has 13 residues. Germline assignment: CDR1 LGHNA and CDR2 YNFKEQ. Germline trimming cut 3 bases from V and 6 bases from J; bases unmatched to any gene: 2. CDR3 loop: CASSQGQGLEQYF. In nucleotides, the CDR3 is TGTGCCAGCAGCCAGGGACAGGGGCTCGAGCAGTACTTC.

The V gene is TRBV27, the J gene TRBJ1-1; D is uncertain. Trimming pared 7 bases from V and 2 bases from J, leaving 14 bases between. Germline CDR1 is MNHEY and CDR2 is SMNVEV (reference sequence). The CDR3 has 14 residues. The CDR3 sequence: CASNEARSNTEAFF. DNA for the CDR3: TGTGCCAGCAACGAAGCCCGGAGCAACACTGAAGCTTTCTTT.

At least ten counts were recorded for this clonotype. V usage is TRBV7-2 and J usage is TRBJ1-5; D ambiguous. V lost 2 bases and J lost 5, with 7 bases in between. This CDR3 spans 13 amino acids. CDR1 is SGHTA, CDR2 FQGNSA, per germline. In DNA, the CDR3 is TGTGCCAGCAGCTTAAACAGCTATCAGCCCCAGCATTTT. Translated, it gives CASSLNSYQPQHF.

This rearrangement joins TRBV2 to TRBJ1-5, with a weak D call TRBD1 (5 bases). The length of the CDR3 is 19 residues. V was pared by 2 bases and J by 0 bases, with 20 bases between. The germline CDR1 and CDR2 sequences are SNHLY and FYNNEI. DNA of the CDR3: TGTGCCAGCAGTGAACGGGGCCCCGGATCCACCTATAGCAATCAGCCCCAGCATTTT. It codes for CASSERGPGSTYSNQPQHF. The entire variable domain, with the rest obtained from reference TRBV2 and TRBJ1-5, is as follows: EPEVTQTPSHQVTQMGQEVILRCVPISNHLYFYWYRQILGQKVEFLVSFYNNEISEKSEIFDDQFSVERPDGSNFTLKIRSTKLEDSAMYFCASSERGPGSTYSNQPQHFGDGTRLSIL.

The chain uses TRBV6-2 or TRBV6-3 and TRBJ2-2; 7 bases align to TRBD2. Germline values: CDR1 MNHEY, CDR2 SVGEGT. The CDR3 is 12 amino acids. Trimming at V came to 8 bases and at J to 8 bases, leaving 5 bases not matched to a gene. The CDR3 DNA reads TGTGCCAGCGCAGCGGGGTTTGGGGAGCTGTTTTTT. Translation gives CASAAGFGELFF.

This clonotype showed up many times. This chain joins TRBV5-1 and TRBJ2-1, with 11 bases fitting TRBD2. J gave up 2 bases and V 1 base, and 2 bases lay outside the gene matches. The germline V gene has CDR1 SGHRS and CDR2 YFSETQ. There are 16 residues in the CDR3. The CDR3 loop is CASSLLAGGAYNEQFF. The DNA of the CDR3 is TGCGCCAGCAGCTTGCTAGCGGGGGGCGCCTACAATGAGCAGTTCTTC. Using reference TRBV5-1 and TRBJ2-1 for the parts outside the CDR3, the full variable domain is KAGVTQTPRYLIKTRGQQVTLSCSPISGHRSVSWYQQTPGQGLQFLFEYFSETQRNKGNFPGRFSGRQFSNSRSEMNVSTLELGDSALYLCASSLLAGGAYNEQFFGPGTRLTVL.

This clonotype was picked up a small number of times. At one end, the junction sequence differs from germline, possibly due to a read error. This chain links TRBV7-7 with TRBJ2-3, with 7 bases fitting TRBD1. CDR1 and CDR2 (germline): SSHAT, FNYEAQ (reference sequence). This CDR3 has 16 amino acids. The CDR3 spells CASSPLEGGATDTQYF. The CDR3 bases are TGTGCTAGCAGCCCCCTTGAAGGGGGCGCCACAGATACGCAGTATTTT.

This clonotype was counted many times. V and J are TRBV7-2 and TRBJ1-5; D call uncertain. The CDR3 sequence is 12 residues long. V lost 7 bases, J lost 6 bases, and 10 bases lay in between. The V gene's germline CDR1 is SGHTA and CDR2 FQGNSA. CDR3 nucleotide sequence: TGTGCCAGCACCTCGGGTTCTCAGCCCCAGCATTTT. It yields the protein CASTSGSQPQHF.

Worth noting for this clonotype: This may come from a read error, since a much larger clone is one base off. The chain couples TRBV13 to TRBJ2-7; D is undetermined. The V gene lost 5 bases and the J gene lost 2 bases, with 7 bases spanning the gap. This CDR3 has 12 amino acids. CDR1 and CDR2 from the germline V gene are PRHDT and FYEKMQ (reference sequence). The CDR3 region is CASSTTPYEQYF. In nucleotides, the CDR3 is TGTGCCAGCAGCACGACCCCCTACGAGCAGTACTTC.

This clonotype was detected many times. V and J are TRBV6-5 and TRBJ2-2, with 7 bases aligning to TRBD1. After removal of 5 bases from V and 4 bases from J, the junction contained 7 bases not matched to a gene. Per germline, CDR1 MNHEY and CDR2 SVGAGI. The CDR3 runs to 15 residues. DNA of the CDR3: TGTGCCAGCAGTCCCGGGGCAGGGGGCACCGGGGAGCTGTTTTTT. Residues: CASSPGAGGTGELFF.

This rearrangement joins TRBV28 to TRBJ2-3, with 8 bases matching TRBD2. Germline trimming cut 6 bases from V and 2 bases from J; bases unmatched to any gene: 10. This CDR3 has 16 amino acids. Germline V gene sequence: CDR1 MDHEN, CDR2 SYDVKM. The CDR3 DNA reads TGTGCCAGCAGCTCTCTCCAGCGGGGGTCCACAGATACGCAGTATTTT. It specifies CASSSLQRGSTDTQYF.

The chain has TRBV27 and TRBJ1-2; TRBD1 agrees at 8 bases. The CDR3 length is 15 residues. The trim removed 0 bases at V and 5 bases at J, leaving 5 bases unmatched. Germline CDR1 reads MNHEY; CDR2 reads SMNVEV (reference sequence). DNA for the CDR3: TGTGCCAGCAGTTTATCGACAGGGGATGGGTATGGCTACACCTTC. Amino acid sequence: CASSLSTGDGYGYTF.

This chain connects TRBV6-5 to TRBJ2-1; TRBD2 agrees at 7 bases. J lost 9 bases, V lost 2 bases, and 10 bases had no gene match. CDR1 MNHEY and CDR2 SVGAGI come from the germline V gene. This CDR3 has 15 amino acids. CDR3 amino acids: CASSYLGGTYGEQFF. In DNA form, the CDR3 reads TGTGCCAGCAGTTACCTCGGGGGGACCTACGGTGAGCAGTTCTTC.

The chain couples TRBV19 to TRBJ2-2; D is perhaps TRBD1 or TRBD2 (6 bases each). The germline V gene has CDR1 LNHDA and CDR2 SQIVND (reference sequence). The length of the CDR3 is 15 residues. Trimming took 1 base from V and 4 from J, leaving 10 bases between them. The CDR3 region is CASSIGPGATGELFF. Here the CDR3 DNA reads TGTGCCAGTAGTATAGGTCCGGGGGCCACCGGGGAGCTGTTTTTT.

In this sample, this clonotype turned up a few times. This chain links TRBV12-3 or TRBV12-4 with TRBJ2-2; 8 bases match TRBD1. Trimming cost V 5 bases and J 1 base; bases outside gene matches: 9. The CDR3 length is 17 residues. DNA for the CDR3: TGTGCCAGCAGTCCCGAGGGAGACAGGGGGAACACCGGGGAGCTGTTTTTT. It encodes CASSPEGDRGNTGELFF.

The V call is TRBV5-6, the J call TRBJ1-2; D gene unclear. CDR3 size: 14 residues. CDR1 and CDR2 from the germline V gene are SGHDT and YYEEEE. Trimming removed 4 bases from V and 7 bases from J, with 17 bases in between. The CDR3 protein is CASSTTSSAFGYTF. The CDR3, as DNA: TGTGCCAGCAGCACAACCTCTTCAGCCTTTGGCTACACCTTC.

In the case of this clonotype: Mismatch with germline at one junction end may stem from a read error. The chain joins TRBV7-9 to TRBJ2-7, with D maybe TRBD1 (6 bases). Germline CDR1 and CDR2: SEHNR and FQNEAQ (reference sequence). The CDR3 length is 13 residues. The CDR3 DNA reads TGTGCCAGCAGCAGGGACAAAGGCTACGTGCAGTACTTC. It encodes CASSRDKGYVQYF.